This is a list of T cell receptor beta chains from one sample in a study of early T cells in non-severe SARS-CoV-2 infection. TCRdb passed the 5' RACE reads through MiXCR, listing each CDR3 protein once. The table records about 79,000 distinct CDR3 sequences, over 10% of them present only once. What was sequenced was whole blood. These receptor sequences come from an adult who was a healthcare worker with PCR-confirmed SARS-CoV-2 infection or an uninfected control (not recorded which). CDR3s include the opening cysteine and the closing phenylalanine or tryptophan. Each record gives: D gene, clone size, V gene, J gene, CDR3 protein, CDR3 DNA. A D gene is named only where the DNA matches it firmly. A row's size may be missing; if present it is once, few, many or a size class.

TRBD2	few	TRBV7-9	TRBJ2-1	CASSSALAGGDNEQFF	TGTGCCAGCAGCTCGGCACTAGCGGGGGGCGACAATGAGCAGTTCTTC
.	few	TRBV13	TRBJ1-6	CASSLTRGTKSSYNSPLHF	TGTGCCAGCAGCTTAACTAGAGGGACCAAAAGCTCCTATAATTCACCCCTCCACTTT
.	many	TRBV10-3	TRBJ2-2	CAIKENTGELFF	TGTGCCATCAAGGAGAACACCGGGGAGCTGTTTTTT
.	.	TRBV11-1	TRBJ2-3	CASSLAGQYTDTQYF	TGTGCCAGCAGCTTAGCCGGACAGTACACAGATACGCAGTATTTT
TRBD1	.	TRBV28	TRBJ2-4	CASSYRGKNIQYF	TGTGCCAGCAGTTACAGGGGTAAAAACATTCAGTACTTC
TRBD2	.	TRBV7-9	TRBJ2-1	CASSPPSGGYNEQFF	TGTGCCAGCAGCCCCCCTAGCGGGGGGTACAATGAGCAGTTCTTC
.	many	TRBV10-3	TRBJ1-1	CAISERGVGTEAFF	TGTGCCATCAGTGAGAGAGGGGTCGGCACTGAAGCTTTCTTT
TRBD1	.	TRBV20-1	TRBJ1-1	CSARSTDRANTEAFF	TGCAGTGCTAGATCCACTGACAGGGCGAACACTGAAGCTTTCTTT
.	.	TRBV5-1	TRBJ2-2	CASSSGARGTGELFF	TGCGCCAGCAGCTCAGGGGCGCGGGGCACCGGGGAGCTGTTTTTT
.	.	TRBV20-1	TRBJ2-7	CSARLATTYEQYF	TGCAGTGCTAGATTGGCAACGACCTACGAGCAGTACTTC
.	.	TRBV20-1	TRBJ1-1	CSAIGNAEAFF	TGCAGTGCTATAGGGAACGCTGAAGCTTTCTTT
.	.	TRBV11-2	TRBJ2-3	CASSPTTSTDTQYF	TGTGCCAGCAGCCCCACAACTAGCACAGATACGCAGTATTTT
.	.	TRBV29-1	TRBJ2-1	CSGGPYNEQFF	TGCAGCGGGGGACCGTACAATGAGCAGTTCTTC
TRBD2	many	TRBV6-4	TRBJ2-1	CASSDSSGSYNEQFF	TGTGCCAGCAGTGACTCTAGCGGGAGCTACAATGAGCAGTTCTTC
.	.	TRBV12-3/TRBV12-4	TRBJ2-1	CASSHLRSSYNEQFF	TGTGCCAGCAGTCATCTCAGGAGCTCCTACAATGAGCAGTTCTTC